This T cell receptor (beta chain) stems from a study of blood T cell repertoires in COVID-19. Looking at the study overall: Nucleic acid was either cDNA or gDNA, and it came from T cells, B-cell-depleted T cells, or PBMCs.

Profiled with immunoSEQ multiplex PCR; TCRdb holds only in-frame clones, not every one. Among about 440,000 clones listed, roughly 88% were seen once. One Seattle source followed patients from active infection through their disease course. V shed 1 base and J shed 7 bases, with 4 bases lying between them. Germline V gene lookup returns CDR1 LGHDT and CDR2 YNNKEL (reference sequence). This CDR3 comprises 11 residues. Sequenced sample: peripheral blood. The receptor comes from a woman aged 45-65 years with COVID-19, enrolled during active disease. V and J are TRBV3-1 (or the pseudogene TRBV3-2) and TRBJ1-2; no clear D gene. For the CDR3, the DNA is TGTGCCAGCAGCCAAGGTCTTGGCTACACCTTC. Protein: CASSQGLGYTF.